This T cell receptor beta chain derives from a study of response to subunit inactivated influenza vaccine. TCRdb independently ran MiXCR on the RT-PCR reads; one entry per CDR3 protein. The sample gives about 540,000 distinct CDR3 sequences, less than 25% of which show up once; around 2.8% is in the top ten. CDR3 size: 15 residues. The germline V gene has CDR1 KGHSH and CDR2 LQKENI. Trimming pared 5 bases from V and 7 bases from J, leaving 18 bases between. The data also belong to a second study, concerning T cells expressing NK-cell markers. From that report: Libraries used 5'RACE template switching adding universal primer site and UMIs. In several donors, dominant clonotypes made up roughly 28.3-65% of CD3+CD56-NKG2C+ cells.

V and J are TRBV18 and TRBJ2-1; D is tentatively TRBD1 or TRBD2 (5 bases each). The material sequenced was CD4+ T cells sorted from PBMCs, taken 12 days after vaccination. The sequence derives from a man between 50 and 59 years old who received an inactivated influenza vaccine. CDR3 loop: CASSWDGVPGNEQFF. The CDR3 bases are TGTGCCAGCTCATGGGACGGCGTCCCTGGGAATGAGCAGTTCTTC. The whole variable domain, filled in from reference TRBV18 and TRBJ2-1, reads NAGVMQNPRHLVRRRGQEARLRCSPMKGHSHVYWYRQLPEEGLKFMVYLQKENIIDESGMPKERFSAEFPKEGPSILRIQQVVRGDSAAYFCASSWDGVPGNEQFFGPGTRLTVL.